This TCR beta chain was obtained from a study of T cell repertoires in cytomegalovirus infection. The CDR3 contains 14 residues. CDR1 is SGHVS, CDR2 FQNEAQ, per germline. Notes on this clonotype: The antigen remains unidentified. A junction boundary mismatches the germline segment, possibly from a read error.

Each CDR3 protein gets one entry after TCRdb re-called the reads with MiXCR. The sample lists 110,000 to 150,000 distinct CDR3 sequences; around 30% were seen once. This receptor was identified in a human donor in good health (CMV status not recorded). Some clones in this sample may be carry-over from other donors' samples. Here the sequenced sample was CD8+ T cells from cultured PBMCs, taken from culture after CMV antigen stimulation. The chain combines TRBV7-8 with TRBJ1-2; weak D call: TRBD1 (6 bases). CDR3 sequence reads: CASSFGRGAYVYTF. In DNA form, the CDR3 reads TGTGCCAGCAGCTTTGGCAGGGGAGCCTATGTCTACACCTTC.